The clone carrying this TCR beta chain was found many times. Its specificity is unknown. The data stem from a study of CD8 T cells in ankylosing spondylitis. Study results and caveats: From matched ankylosing spondylitis synovial fluid, disease-linked clones were reportedly recovered at significantly enriched levels. In the blood and synovial fluid of reactive arthritis, some motif variants had been previously reported.

This CDR3 contains 15 residues. Germline-derived CDR1 and CDR2 are SGDLS and YYNGEE. Trimming pared 0 bases from V and 0 bases from J, leaving 4 bases between. Quantitative barcoded 5'-RACE was used to prepare TCR beta libraries. TCRdb called the 5' RACE reads again in MiXCR, with one record for every CDR3 protein. The data contain about 39,000 distinct CDR3 sequences, approximately 3% of them singletons. The sequence was collected from a male donor with ankylosing spondylitis or in good health (not recorded which). Sequencing was done on a sample of blood, either unsorted or a sorted T cell fraction (not recorded which). The chain uses TRBV9 and TRBJ2-6; no reliable D call. The CDR3 region has the DNA TGTGCCAGCAGCGTAGTTCACTCTGGGGCCAACGTCCTGACTTTC. Amino acid sequence: CASSVVHSGANVLTF.